A single sample is the source of the 19 T cell receptor beta chains below, sequenced in a study of cytomegalovirus exposure and HLA in healthy donors. This PCR relied on a set of 60 Vbeta primers and 13 Jbeta primers. Measured with immunoSEQ multiplex PCR; TCRdb has only the in-frame clones, and not every one. The table lists about 170,000 clones, 65% to 85% of them singletons, with approximately 1.2% in the top ten. The sequencing sample was made of PBMCs. The source is a boy between 2 and 10 years old in good health and CMV-seronegative.

The chain links TRBV5-1 to TRBJ2-7, with TRBD1 matching over 10 bases. The germline CDR1 and CDR2 sequences are SGHRS and YFSETQ. The CDR3 sequence is 16 residues long. V was clipped by 0 bases and J by 0 bases; unmatched bases: 3. The CDR3 DNA sequence: TGCGCCAGCAGCTTGGCCAGGACAGGGGGCTCCTACGAGCAGTACTTC. It translates to CASSLARTGGSYEQYF.

The rearrangement uses TRBV7-9 and TRBJ2-3; TRBD2 matches at 8 bases. Germline V gives CDR1 SEHNR, CDR2 FQNEAQ (reference sequence). CDR3 length equals 15 residues. Losses at the gene ends were 2 bases for V and 3 bases for J; bases not matched to a gene: 4. The CDR3 protein is CASSLTQRETDTQYF. CDR3 DNA sequence: TGTGCCAGCAGCTTAACTCAGCGGGAGACAGATACGCAGTATTTT.

The chain joins TRBV13 to TRBJ2-7, with 10 bases fitting TRBD1. Trimming cost V 3 bases and J 4 bases; bases outside gene matches: 6. The CDR3 covers 15 residues. Germline V lookup: CDR1 PRHDT, CDR2 FYEKMQ (reference sequence). Written as DNA, the CDR3 is TGTGCCAGCAGCTTTCGCGGGACAGGGGATTACGAGCAGTACTTC. This encodes CASSFRGTGDYEQYF.

In its sample, this clone was seen once. The chain uses TRBV10-3 and TRBJ2-3; D not resolved. V was pared by 0 bases and J by 4 bases, with 8 bases between. This CDR3 spans 14 amino acids. Germline V gives CDR1 ENHRY, CDR2 SYGVKD. The CDR3 sequence: CAISESATPDTQYF. In DNA form, the CDR3 reads TGTGCCATCAGTGAGTCGGCCACCCCAGATACGCAGTATTTT.

The gene calls are TRBV27 and TRBJ2-6, with unresolved D. The V and J ends lost 3 bases and 0 bases respectively, with 12 bases between them. The CDR3 extends over 17 amino acids. Germline CDR1 MNHEY, CDR2 SMNVEV (reference sequence). In DNA form, the CDR3 reads TGTGCCAGCAGTTTGAACACCTTGTACTCTGGGGCCAACGTCCTGACTTTC. As protein: CASSLNTLYSGANVLTF.

This clone was observed a handful of times. Here the CDR3 DNA reads TGTGCCAGCAGCCGCGGGGACTCCTACAATGAGCAGTTCTTC. Protein sequence: CASSRGDSYNEQFF. V is TRBV7-2 and J is TRBJ2-1, with a weak D call TRBD2 (6 bases). There are 14 residues in the CDR3. V was cut by 5 bases and J by 0 bases, with 8 bases left in between. The germline V gene has CDR1 SGHTA and CDR2 FQGNSA.

The J gene is TRBJ2-6, the V gene TRBV15, with D possibly TRBD1 on 6 matching bases. The germline gives CDR1 LNHNV, CDR2 YYDKDF (reference sequence). The CDR3 consists of 19 residues. Trimming took off 1 base at V and 0 bases at J, with 16 bases between the two ends. The CDR3 reads CATSRVLVTGRSGANVLTF. The CDR3 DNA sequence: TGTGCCACCAGCAGAGTCCTCGTAACAGGGCGCTCTGGGGCCAACGTCCTGACTTTC.

The chain is built from TRBV6-5 and TRBJ2-5; unclear D gene. V lost 0 bases and J 7 bases, leaving 9 bases between the germline ends. Germline V gene data show CDR1 as MNHEY and CDR2 as SVGAGI. This CDR3 is 13 amino acids long. The CDR3 coding sequence is TGTGCCAGCAGTTACTCGTCCAGGTGGACCCAGTACTTC. Amino acids: CASSYSSRWTQYF.

V is TRBV15 and J is TRBJ2-5; D gene ambiguous. The V gene lost 5 bases and the J gene lost 2 bases, with 12 bases spanning the gap. This CDR3 has 14 residues. From germline, CDR1 is LNHNV and CDR2 YYDKDF (reference sequence). In DNA, the CDR3 is TGTGCCACCAGCTACCGGGTATCACAAGAGACCCAGTACTTC. This sequence encodes CATSYRVSQETQYF.

V usage is TRBV7-9 and J usage is TRBJ2-1, with TRBD1 as a possible D gene (5 bases). V lost 1 base, J lost 1 base, and 5 bases lay in between. Per the germline V gene, CDR1 is SEHNR and CDR2 is FQNEAQ (reference sequence). The CDR3 sequence is 14 residues long. CDR3 residues: CASSLGTSYNEQFF. The CDR3 region has the DNA TGTGCCAGCAGCTTAGGGACATCCTACAATGAGCAGTTCTTC. Supplemented by reference TRBV7-9 and TRBJ2-1, the full variable domain reads DTGVSQNPRHKITKRGQNVTFRCDPISEHNRLYWYRQTLGQGPEFLTYFQNEAQLEKSRLLSDRFSAERPKGSFSTLEIQRTEQGDSAMYLCASSLGTSYNEQFFGPGTRLTVL.

The chain couples TRBV6-6 to TRBJ1-6; no clear D. Between the trimmed V and J ends, which lost 6 bases and 10 bases, there was a span of 7 bases. In germline, CDR1 is MNHNY, CDR2 SVGAGI (reference sequence). The CDR3 contains 11 residues. The CDR3 region is CASSDGSPLHF. As DNA, the CDR3 is TGTGCCAGCAGCGACGGGTCACCCCTCCACTTT.

The chain couples TRBV6-5 to TRBJ2-7; D perhaps matches TRBD1 (5 bases). The CDR3 runs to 16 residues. Germline values: CDR1 MNHEY, CDR2 SVGAGI. V gave up 0 bases and J gave up 6 bases, with 18 bases separating them. DNA for the CDR3: TGTGCCAGCAGTTACTCGATGGGCAGGGCGGATTTCGAGCAGTACTTC. Its translation is CASSYSMGRADFEQYF.

There are a few counts of this clone. This chain connects TRBV4-3 to TRBJ1-4; 10 bases fit TRBD1. V dropped 0 bases and J dropped 8; count of bases not matched to a gene: 6. This CDR3 has 16 residues. Germline V gene sequence: CDR1 LGHNA, CDR2 YSLEER. This CDR3 reads CASSQEGDRGREKLFF. The CDR3 bases are TGCGCCAGCAGCCAAGAAGGCGACAGGGGGCGAGAAAAACTGTTTTTT.

The chain combines TRBV11-2 with TRBJ1-6; D is ambiguous. Trimming stripped 6 bases from V and 6 bases from J, with 15 bases between. The CDR3 totals 15 residues. Looked up from germline, CDR1 is SGHAT and CDR2 is FQNNGV. This CDR3 reads CASRRPGSLNSPLHF. CDR3 coding DNA: TGTGCCAGCAGACGACCGGGATCCCTTAATTCACCCCTCCACTTT.

The V call is TRBV4-2, the J call TRBJ2-1, with a weak D call TRBD2 (6 bases). Germline CDR1 is LGHNA and CDR2 is YNFKEQ. With 4 bases removed from V and 0 bases from J, the gap between germline ends came to 10 bases. This CDR3 has 15 residues. As DNA, the CDR3 is TGTGCCAGCAGCCCGGGACTGGGCTCCTACAATGAGCAGTTCTTC. Its protein is CASSPGLGSYNEQFF.

The chain is built from TRBV7-2 and TRBJ2-3; 10 bases line up with TRBD2. V was pared by 5 bases and J by 4 bases, with 6 bases of the junction left unmatched. Per the germline V gene, CDR1 is SGHTA and CDR2 is FQGNSA. The CDR3 is 15 amino acids. Written as DNA, the CDR3 is TGTGCCAGCAGCCCTAGCGGGGGCGTGGCAGATACGCAGTATTTT. Translating it yields CASSPSGGVADTQYF.

The chain combines TRBV11-3 with TRBJ2-3; D gene ambiguous. The length of the CDR3 is 11 residues. In germline, CDR1 is SGHNT, CDR2 YENEEA. The V end was cut by 4 bases, the J end by 3 bases, with 2 bases between. The CDR3 loop reads CASSSTDTQYF. CDR3 DNA: TGTGCCAGCAGCTCGACAGATACGCAGTATTTT.

This clone was recorded once. V is TRBV19 and J is TRBJ2-1, with D possibly being TRBD2 (5 bases). Germline-derived CDR1 and CDR2 are LNHDA and SQIVND (reference sequence). The CDR3 contains 13 residues. V lost 6 bases, J lost 7 bases, and 13 bases lay in between. This CDR3 reads CASSSEAGNEQFF. The CDR3 DNA follows: TGTGCCAGTAGCTCTGAGGCGGGTAATGAGCAGTTCTTC.

This clone was detected once. This rearrangement joins TRBV7-2 to TRBJ1-2; weak D call: TRBD1 (6 bases). Trimming left V 5 bases short and J 0 bases short, with 13 bases between. Germline loops: CDR1 SGHTA, CDR2 FQGNSA. The CDR3 consists of 15 residues. The CDR3 nucleotides are TGTGCCAGCAGCGCCCCAGGGGCACCTAACTATGGCTACACCTTC. Translating gives CASSAPGAPNYGYTF.